This T cell receptor beta chain is drawn from a study of CD8 T cells in Susac syndrome. With random hexamers, roughly 0.45 to 1 ug RNA was reverse transcribed. The method of amplification for TCR beta CDR3 was immunoSEQ multiplex PCR, covering 54 Vbeta and 13 Jbeta. TCRdb passed the immunoSEQ multiplex PCR reads through MiXCR, listing each CDR3 protein once. The sample includes 350,000 to 550,000 distinct CDR3 sequences, 85% to 90% seen only once; the top ten take approximately 0.11%. TCR beta sequencing covered blood CD8+ and CD4+ T cells. The multiple sclerosis controls were treatment-naive patients with relapsing-remitting disease that was stable or active. Source material: CD8+ T cells from PBMCs. The receptor's source is a human donor with multiple sclerosis.

The CDR3 sequence: CASSSIKMSQHTGVHYGYTF. The CDR3 DNA reads TGTGCCAGCAGCTCAATCAAAATGAGTCAACACACAGGCGTACACTATGGCTACACCTTC. The J gene is TRBJ1-2, the V gene TRBV6-2 or TRBV6-3; a weak D match, TRBD1 (5 bases). The CDR3 extends over 20 amino acids. The germline V and J ends were trimmed by 6 bases and 3 bases, with 32 bases remaining between them. Germline V CDR1 and CDR2: MNHEY, SVGEGT.